The TCR beta chain described here comes from a study of T cells after yellow fever vaccination. Using its own MiXCR run on the 5' RACE reads, TCRdb lists one record per CDR3 protein. The data contain around 140,000 distinct CDR3 sequences, roughly 6.7% of them singletons. The CDR3 loop spans 11 amino acids. Trimming removed 4 bases at V and 7 bases at J, with 7 bases between. Germline assignment: CDR1 LNHDA and CDR2 SQIVND (reference sequence). The chain is built from TRBV19 and TRBJ1-1; perhaps TRBD1 as D (5 bases). The source material was CD4+ T cells sorted from PBMCs, sampled 10 days after the yellow fever booster vaccination. The TCR comes from a man under 40 who received the YFV17D yellow fever vaccine. This chain's CDR3 is CASSRGIEAFF. The CDR3 DNA follows: TGTGCCAGTAGTAGGGGGATTGAAGCTTTCTTT.